The subject of this entry is one T cell receptor beta chain. In the original analysis: It was from reference gene primer amplification that nucleated cell counts were estimated. Assay used: immunoSEQ multiplex PCR; TCRdb lists only in-frame clones, some missing. That table supplies the V and J calls and clone size; D and trimming were determined from the DNA. Here the sample spans approximately 190,000 clones, roughly nine tenths being singletons. The CDR3 is 19 residues long. The V gene's germline CDR1 is MGHRA and CDR2 YSYEKL. V dropped 1 base and J dropped 2; count of bases not matched to a gene: 4. These data originate in a study of blood T cell repertoires in COVID-19. Study in general: Donors in the United States, Italy and Spain gave samples during acute or convalescent COVID-19. In each case, the material was cDNA or gDNA derived from T cells, B-cell-depleted T cells, or PBMCs.

The chain combines TRBV4-1 with TRBJ2-2, with 16 bases fitting TRBD2. This TCR was sampled from a man in his 60s with active or convalescent COVID-19. What was sequenced was peripheral blood. The CDR3 DNA follows: TGCGCCAGCAGCCAAGCGGGACTAGCGGGGGGGATTAACACCGGGGAGCTGTTTTTT. This gives the protein CASSQAGLAGGINTGELFF.